This record concerns one T cell receptor beta chain sequence. The record originates from a study of blood T cell repertoires in COVID-19. Study details: There were acute and convalescent COVID-19 samples, and they came from the United States, Italy and Spain. Sample material is recorded as cDNA or gDNA derived from T cells, B-cell-depleted T cells, or PBMCs.

The CDR3 has 13 residues. The V gene's germline CDR1 is SNHLY and CDR2 FYNNEI. V lost 3 bases, J lost 8 bases, and 11 bases lay in between. Per the authors' pipeline: Amplification of reference gene primers was used by the study to estimate nucleated cell counts. TCRdb's table, derived via immunoSEQ multiplex PCR, lists solely in-frame clones and lacks some. D and trimming come from the DNA, and the V and J calls and clone size come from that table. The repertoire holds around 140,000 clones, with over 70% as singletons. The rearrangement joins TRBV2 to TRBJ2-1; no definite D call. The sample taken for sequencing was peripheral blood. The TCR was taken from a woman aged 55 to 70 with acute or convalescent COVID-19. CDR3 in DNA: TGTGCCAGCAGTGAGGGCAGGTTGGATGAGCAGTTCTTC. Protein product: CASSEGRLDEQFF.